Sequencing of this T cell receptor beta chain was carried out in a study of early stage breast cancer tumors. Study background: Of fewer than 20 invasive breast tumors, about a dozen were hormone receptor-positive, HER2-negative. Invasive lobular carcinomas made up about 30% of the 12 ER+/PR+/HER2- tumors.

This clone was detected a few times. As yet, its antigen is unknown. Study-wide results and limits: Tumors had about 2.4-fold higher T cell density and higher clonality than adjacent normal breast tissue.

Here immunoSEQ multiplex PCR was the method, and the copy in TCRdb shows in-frame clones only, minus some. The sample has around 40,000 clones; under 80% are singletons. The sample comprised blood. This clonotype originated in a person aged 60 to 70 with breast cancer.

CDR3: CASRVLPGELFF. The CDR3 bases are TGTGCCAGCAGAGTACTCCCCGGGGAGCTGTTTTTT. This chain uses TRBV28 with TRBJ2-2; unclear D gene. Trimming stripped 6 bases from V and 6 bases from J, with 8 bases between. This CDR3 region has 12 residues. Germline V CDR1 and CDR2: MDHEN, SYDVKM.